This T cell receptor beta chain derives from a study of blood T cell dynamics during melanoma immunotherapy. The repertoire was sequenced with immunoSEQ multiplex PCR; TCRdb's copy has only in-frame clones and lacks some. This table holds some 9,800 clones, 86% found once. Time point reported: pre-treatment baseline. Trimming shortened V by 2 bases and J by 6 bases, and 26 bases separated the two germline ends. The germline gives CDR1 MNHNS, CDR2 SASEGT. The CDR3 totals 19 residues. The V and J genes are TRBV6-1 and TRBJ1-5, with D unclear. Sequencing was performed on blood, taken from a patient treated with checkpoint blockade. The clonotype comes from a human donor with melanoma. CDR3 sequence reads: CASSEWALKGGRGGQPQHF. The CDR3 DNA sequence: TGTGCCAGCAGTGAATGGGCTTTAAAGGGAGGGCGAGGCGGTCAGCCCCAGCATTTT.